This T cell receptor beta chain was identified in a study of blood T cells in healthy people across ages. The CDR3 runs 14 residues. V gave up 2 bases and J gave up 1 base, with 11 bases separating them. The germline gives CDR1 DFQATT, CDR2 SNEGSKA (reference sequence). There are a few counts of this clonotype. With a J-beta primer mix and a sample-barcoded 5' primer, a second PCR ran about 7 to 11 cycles. TCRdb passed the 5' RACE reads through MiXCR, listing each CDR3 protein once. The sample holds 1.5 million or so distinct CDR3 sequences, 42% seen once. Sequencing was done on a sample of blood. The receptor's source is a woman aged 18 to 35 in good health. The chain recombines TRBV20-1 with TRBJ2-5; D remains unclear. In DNA form, the CDR3 reads TGCAGTGCTAGACGCCCCGGCGCCCAAGAGACCCAGTACTTC. Residues: CSARRPGAQETQYF.